Sequencing of this TCR beta chain was carried out in a study of blood T cell repertoires in COVID-19 (TCRdb year 2020). For the wider study: Samples from collaborators originated in the United States, Italy and Spain and spanned both the acute and convalescent phases of COVID-19. The prospective study material was composed of cDNA or gDNA derived from T cells, B-cell-depleted T cells, or PBMCs. Deeply sampled blood TCRbeta repertoires from subjects exposed to, actively infected with, or recovered from COVID-19 were included in the dataset. A freely available public database, intended as a resource for researchers studying the immune response to SARS-CoV-2, is where the repertoires were released. Samples came from the ongoing ImmuneRACE study (first 160 participants) plus 1,254 subjects from 6 global collaborators. A de-identified subject ID, COVID-19 status, age in years and sex were almost always included in the sample metadata. Where available, HLA class I and class II types were taken from metadata supplied by the sample provider and were not determined by assay-based typing. What the work shows at the level of the full study, not this receptor alone: Clinical and demographic metadata were provided uncurated, with the amount varying by source and participant.

Turning to this clone: Its antigen remains unidentified. One base away there is no much larger clone; base qualities are not given.

Each collaborating institution followed its own protocols to collect whole blood in K2EDTA tubes. For TCRbeta analysis, collaborators shipped samples in one of three forms: frozen whole blood, isolated PBMCs, or DNA extracted from either of those sample types. The immunoSEQ Assay, a bias-controlled multiplex PCR, was used to amplify TCRbeta CDR3 regions from genomic DNA. The authors processed their data as follows. Nucleated cell counts per sample were estimated from amplification of reference gene primers within the assay. To quantify the absolute abundance of each unique TCRbeta CDR3 rearrangement, sequence reads were collapsed and filtered. Productive Simpson clonality was computed per sample as the square root of Simpson's diversity index over productive rearrangements. TCRdb took this table from immuneACCESS and kept in-frame rearrangements with V and J called. Such tables lack part of the clones; where checked against another copy, unresolved V genes explain under half of the gap, and the rest is unexplained. Clone size and the V and J calls come from that table; the DNA yielded D and trimming. The sample has around 200,000 clones on record, approximately 83% of them singletons. Approximately 11% of the sample belongs to the ten largest clones.

The receptor was derived from a human donor with active or convalescent COVID-19. The donor label of this sample is uncertain. What was sequenced was peripheral blood.

The CDR3 loop reads CASSRRGAQPQHF. The DNA is TGTGCCAGCAGTCGTCGCGGGGCTCAGCCCCAGCATTTT. The receptor chain draws on TRBV12-3 or TRBV12-4 and TRBJ1-5; the D gene is perhaps TRBD1, on 5 matching bases. Trimming costs V 5 bases and J 6 bases, and their ends lie 11 bases apart. Including the terminal cysteine and phenylalanine, the CDR3 comprises 13 residues. The entry retains the CDR3 DNA only, 39 bases that are in frame from base 1.